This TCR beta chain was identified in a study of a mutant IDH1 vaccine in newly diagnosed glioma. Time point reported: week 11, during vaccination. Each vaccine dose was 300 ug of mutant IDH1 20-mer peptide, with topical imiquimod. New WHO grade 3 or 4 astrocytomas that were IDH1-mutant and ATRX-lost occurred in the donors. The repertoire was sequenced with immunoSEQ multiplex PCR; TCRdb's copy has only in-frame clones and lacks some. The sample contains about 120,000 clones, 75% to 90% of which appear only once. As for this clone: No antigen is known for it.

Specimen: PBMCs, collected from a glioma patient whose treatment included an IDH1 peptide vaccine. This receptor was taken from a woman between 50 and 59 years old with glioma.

This CDR3 reads CASRGQPFNEKLFF. CDR3 DNA: TGTGCCAGCAGGGGACAGCCCTTTAATGAAAAACTGTTTTTT. The genes are TRBV6-5 and TRBJ1-4, with 7 bases lining up with TRBD1. This CDR3 has 14 amino acids. Germline V CDR1 and CDR2: MNHEY, SVGAGI. Unmatched junction bases numbered 5, after V lost 6 bases and J lost 4 bases.